Listed below are T cell receptor beta chains from one sample, sequenced in a study of PD-1 blockade in classical Hodgkin lymphoma. The assay was immunoSEQ multiplex PCR, and TCRdb's table has in-frame clones only and misses some. Of fewer than 35,000 clones listed, roughly 90% are singletons. This specimen consisted of CD4+ T cells from blood, obtained before the fourth cycle of nivolumab. These receptors came from a human donor with classical Hodgkin lymphoma. Both conserved end residues are part of each CDR3. A D gene is named only where the DNA matches it firmly. A clone size is listed for some rows: how often the clone was seen (once, few, many), or a class if it is expanded.

len	j_gene	abundance	v_gene	d_gene	CDR3aa	CDR3nt
16	TRBJ2-2	-	TRBV27	TRBD2	CASSLYGGGNTGELFF	TGTGCCAGCAGTTTATACGGCGGGGGGAACACCGGGGAGCTGTTTTTT
14	TRBJ1-1	-	TRBV28	-	CASSLSGWLPLAFF	TGTGCCAGCAGTTTATCCGGCTGGTTGCCCCTCGCTTTCTTT
15	TRBJ2-7	once	TRBV7-3	-	CASSLTSGYGYEQYF	TGTGCCAGCAGCTTAACTTCAGGGTACGGCTACGAGCAGTACTTC
12	TRBJ1-1	-	TRBV30	-	CAWKWTNTEAFF	TGTGCCTGGAAATGGACCAACACTGAAGCTTTCTTT
17	TRBJ2-1	-	TRBV28	TRBD1	CASSLFADRASYNEQFF	TGTGCCAGCAGTTTATTCGCGGACAGGGCGTCATACAATGAGCAGTTCTTC
16	TRBJ1-5	-	TRBV19	-	CASSPPRGSGNQPQHF	TGTGCCAGTAGCCCCCCGCGGGGTTCCGGCAATCAGCCCCAGCATTTT
14	TRBJ1-2	-	TRBV5-1	TRBD1	CASSLGQSNYGYTF	TGCGCCAGCAGCCTGGGACAGTCTAACTATGGCTACACCTTC
16	TRBJ2-5	-	TRBV15	TRBD2	CATSRRGLAAPETQYF	TGTGCCACCAGCAGAAGGGGACTAGCGGCCCCGGAGACCCAGTACTTC
14	TRBJ1-4	-	TRBV12-5	-	CASDIGGRRGKLFF	TGTGCTAGTGACATAGGGGGGAGAAGAGGGAAACTGTTTTTT
16	TRBJ2-2	-	TRBV7-7	TRBD1	CASSLPGQSFTGELFF	TGTGCTAGCAGCCTGCCGGGACAGAGCTTCACCGGGGAGCTGTTTTTT
15	TRBJ1-2	-	TRBV6-1	TRBD1	CASNDRGNPNYGYTF	TGTGCCAGCAACGACAGGGGAAATCCGAACTATGGCTACACCTTC
17	TRBJ2-5	-	TRBV5-1	TRBD2	CASIRGLAGAVEETQYF	TGCGCCAGCATACGGGGACTAGCGGGAGCTGTGGAAGAGACCCAGTACTTC
13	TRBJ2-3	-	TRBV28	-	CASSYLSRDTQYF	TGTGCCAGCAGTTACCTTTCGCGGGATACGCAGTATTTT
14	TRBJ2-3	-	TRBV27	TRBD1	CATRGTATVNTQYF	TGTGCCACCAGAGGGACAGCAACAGTAAATACGCAGTATTTT
15	TRBJ1-5	-	TRBV19	-	CASSILWQANQPQHF	TGTGCCAGTAGTATACTCTGGCAGGCCAATCAGCCCCAGCATTTT
16	TRBJ2-5	-	TRBV27	TRBD1	CASSLWGQGGAETQYF	TGTGCCAGCAGTTTATGGGGACAGGGGGGTGCGGAGACCCAGTACTTC
14	TRBJ1-4	-	TRBV7-9	-	CASSPDWQNEKLFF	TGTGCCAGCAGCCCGGACTGGCAAAATGAAAAACTGTTTTTT
15	TRBJ1-3	-	TRBV28	-	CASRKGGAIGNTIYF	TGTGCCAGCAGGAAAGGGGGTGCGATCGGAAACACCATATATTTT
17	TRBJ1-5	-	TRBV12-5	TRBD1	CASAMGQGAYGNQPQHF	TGTGCTAGTGCGATGGGACAGGGGGCGTATGGCAATCAGCCCCAGCATTTT
15	TRBJ2-3	-	TRBV9	TRBD2	CASRPSGRSADTQYF	TGTGCCAGCCGACCTAGCGGGAGAAGTGCAGATACGCAGTATTTT
17	TRBJ2-2	-	TRBV5-8	TRBD2	CASSVERLAGVTGELFF	TGTGCCAGCAGCGTGGAGCGACTAGCGGGAGTCACCGGGGAGCTGTTTTTT
20	TRBJ1-5	-	TRBV18	TRBD1	CASSPSPGTGMRSSNQPQHF	TGTGCCAGCTCACCGAGTCCCGGGACAGGGATGAGGAGTAGCAATCAGCCCCAGCATTTT
17	TRBJ1-1	few	TRBV19	TRBD1	CASSIGGYRGMNTEAFF	TGTGCCAGTAGTATAGGGGGCTACAGGGGAATGAACACTGAAGCTTTCTTT
14	TRBJ2-2	-	TRBV11-2	TRBD2	CASSLGLATGELFF	TGTGCCAGCAGCTTGGGACTAGCGACCGGGGAGCTGTTTTTT
12	TRBJ1-5	-	TRBV11-2	-	CASSLKYQPQHF	TGTGCCAGCAGCTTAAAATACCAGCCCCAGCATTTT
15	TRBJ1-4	-	TRBV7-3	TRBD1	CASSLGGQGVEKLFF	TGTGCCAGCAGCTTAGGCGGACAGGGGGTTGAAAAACTGTTTTTT
16	TRBJ2-3	once	TRBV14	TRBD1	CASSLRTGGGTDTQYF	TGTGCCAGCAGCCTACGAACAGGGGGCGGCACAGATACGCAGTATTTT
11	TRBJ2-7	once	TRBV28	-	CASSTPFEQYF	TGTGCCAGCAGCACCCCTTTTGAGCAGTACTTC
15	TRBJ2-1	-	TRBV10-1	TRBD1	CASSAGTGVYNEQFF	TGCGCCAGCAGTGCCGGGACAGGGGTCTACAATGAGCAGTTCTTC
13	TRBJ1-2	-	TRBV7-2	TRBD1	CASSLSGGYGYTF	TGTGCCAGCAGCTTATCAGGGGGCTATGGCTACACCTTC
18	TRBJ1-2	-	TRBV27	TRBD1	CASTPRGQGAKWGYGYTF	TGTGCCAGCACCCCTCGGGGACAGGGGGCGAAATGGGGCTATGGCTACACCTTC
13	TRBJ2-1	-	TRBV18	-	CASSPGPNLEQFF	TGTGCCAGCTCACCCGGACCGAACTTAGAGCAGTTCTTC
13	TRBJ1-2	-	TRBV6-6	TRBD1	CASRTGLNYGYTF	TGTGCCAGCAGGACAGGGCTTAACTATGGCTACACCTTC
18	TRBJ2-7	once	TRBV27	-	CASNPGQLLAGVGYEQYF	TGTGCCAGCAACCCGGGACAGCTTCTTGCGGGAGTTGGCTACGAGCAGTACTTC
13	TRBJ2-3	-	TRBV5-4	-	CASSLDLTDTQYF	TGTGCCAGCAGCTTGGATCTCACAGATACGCAGTATTTT
15	TRBJ2-3	-	TRBV6-1	TRBD2	CASSHSGRAGDTQYF	TGTGCCAGCAGTCATAGCGGGAGGGCAGGAGATACGCAGTATTTT
12	TRBJ1-1	once	TRBV28	-	CASSSGDTEAFF	TGTGCCAGCAGTTCAGGGGACACTGAAGCTTTCTTT
15	TRBJ2-7	-	TRBV9	-	CASTPSGAYPYEQYF	TGTGCCAGCACCCCGTCCGGGGCCTACCCCTACGAGCAGTACTTC
15	TRBJ1-5	-	TRBV6-5	-	CASSPGGVGNQPQHF	TGTGCCAGCAGTCCCGGGGGCGTGGGCAATCAGCCCCAGCATTTT
17	TRBJ1-5	-	TRBV7-9	-	CASSSGRGGWSNQPQHF	TGTGCCAGCAGCTCCGGTCGGGGGGGCTGGAGCAATCAGCCCCAGCATTTT
12	TRBJ2-1	-	TRBV18	-	CASSPLYNEQFF	TGTGCCAGCTCACCACTATACAATGAGCAGTTCTTC
13	TRBJ1-2	-	TRBV10-3	-	CAIRSAGPDGYTF	TGTGCCATCAGGTCCGCGGGCCCAGATGGCTACACCTTC